This T cell receptor beta chain was profiled in a study of early stage breast cancer tumors. Study context: ER+/PR+/HER2- status applied to about 70% of the 16 invasive breast tumors. Study-wide points: Commonly generated sequences made up most enriched TCRB sequences shared between patients.

Each sample had two DNA replicates, roughly 0.5 ug blood or roughly 1.6 ug tissue. Data came from immunoSEQ multiplex PCR; TCRdb stores just in-frame clones and leaves some out. The sample includes tens of thousands of clones, roughly 69% seen only once; the top ten take roughly 7.2%. This clone has a single count. Its antigen is unknown. Germline CDR1 and CDR2: SGHTA and FQGTGA. The CDR3 is 17 amino acids. Germline trimming cut 4 bases from V and 2 bases from J; bases unmatched to any gene: 10. The receptor comes from a person aged 50-59 years with breast cancer. The chain employs TRBV7-3 and TRBJ2-2; TRBD2 matches at 7 bases. Input material: blood. The CDR3: CASSSTESGVNTGELFF. In nucleotides, the CDR3 is TGTGCCAGCAGCTCCACGGAAAGCGGGGTAAACACCGGGGAGCTGTTTTTT. The full variable domain, completed using reference TRBV7-3 and TRBJ2-2, is GAGVSQTPSNKVTEKGKYVELRCDPISGHTALYWYRQSLGQGPEFLIYFQGTGAADDSGLPNDRFFAVRPEGSVSTLKIQRTERGDSAVYLCASSSTESGVNTGELFFGEGSRLTVL.